This T cell receptor beta chain derives from a study of naive and memory T cell subsets. Findings of the study overall: Naive repertoires, especially CD8, held a few larger clonotypes, possibly memory cells re-expressing CD45RA. Expression changes during T cell differentiation may affect RNA-based TCR counts.

An equimolar mix of two oligonucleotides served as the beta constant-region primer for TRBC1 and TRBC2. Four rounds of PCR amplified the ligated cDNA using nested alpha and beta constant-region primers plus SP2. The cDNA 3' end received a ligated single-stranded oligonucleotide carrying the SP2 primer and a 12-nucleotide UMI. TCRdb re-called the UMI-ligation and nested PCR reads through MiXCR, storing one row per CDR3 protein. The table includes about 90,000 distinct CDR3 sequences, about 11% detected once. This clonotype was found a few times. Its antigen is still unknown. Separate alpha and beta amplification began at the second PCR step. Overnight CMV lysate stimulation of fresh PBMCs defined donor CMV status by CD4+ IFNgamma. There are 13 residues in the CDR3. Germline CDR1 is MNHEY and CDR2 is SMNVEV (reference sequence). V lost 8 bases and J lost 4; bases outside the gene matches: 4.

This rearrangement joins TRBV27 to TRBJ2-7; TRBD1 matches at 11 bases. Sequences were obtained from naive CD4+ T cells from blood. The receptor was derived from a human donor in good health. The DNA for the CDR3 is TGTGCCAGCCGCGGGACAGGGGGTTACGAGCAGTACTTC. Translating gives CASRGTGGYEQYF.